The T cell receptor (beta chain) described here comes from a study of cytomegalovirus exposure and HLA in healthy donors. This PCR relied on a set of 60 Vbeta primers and 13 Jbeta primers. The repertoire was sequenced with immunoSEQ multiplex PCR; TCRdb's copy has only in-frame clones and lacks some. This table lists around 52,000 clones. The CDR3 has 15 residues. CDR1 and CDR2 (germline): MNHEY, SMNVEV (reference sequence). The V and J ends lost 2 bases and 6 bases respectively, with 14 bases between them. The study, taken as a whole, reports: As a later analysis showed, several of the most significant clusters appeared to be linked to common viral pathogens.

On this clone itself: Its antigen is undetermined.

The chain joins TRBV27 to TRBJ2-4, with D perhaps matching TRBD1 (6 bases). The clonotype comes from a middle-aged man in good health and CMV-seropositive. Sequenced: PBMCs. CDR3 DNA sequence: TGTGCCAGCAGTTTAGCCCTACAGGGATTAAACATTCAGTACTTC. Protein: CASSLALQGLNIQYF.